Each of the 2 T cell receptor beta chains below was sequenced from the same sample in a study of cytomegalovirus exposure and HLA in healthy donors. The PCR used 60 Vbeta and 13 Jbeta primers. Method: immunoSEQ multiplex PCR; TCRdb's copy keeps in-frame clones and lacks some. Of about 50,000 clones listed, 60% to 80% are singletons. Sequencing input: PBMCs. The source of these receptors is a woman aged 40 to 49 in good health and CMV-seropositive.

This clone came up a few times. The chain uses TRBV7-7 and TRBJ2-5; 8 nucleotides agree with TRBD2. CDR1 and CDR2 from the germline V gene are SSHAT and FNYEAQ (reference sequence). The CDR3 sequence is 15 residues long. Unmatched junction bases numbered 6, after V lost 1 base and J lost 5 bases. The CDR3 DNA is TGTGCCAGCAGCTTAGACGGGGGGGCCGGGGAGACCCAGTACTTC. It translates to CASSLDGGAGETQYF.

The chain combines TRBV30 with TRBJ1-1, with 9 bases matching TRBD1. V lost 5 bases to trimming and J lost 3 bases; unmatched junction nucleotides: 7. Germline V gene sequence: CDR1 GTSNPN, CDR2 SVGIG (reference sequence). This CDR3 is built from 14 residues. The CDR3 sequence is CAWGWRDRDTEAFF. In DNA, the CDR3 is TGTGCCTGGGGGTGGCGGGACAGGGACACTGAAGCTTTCTTT.